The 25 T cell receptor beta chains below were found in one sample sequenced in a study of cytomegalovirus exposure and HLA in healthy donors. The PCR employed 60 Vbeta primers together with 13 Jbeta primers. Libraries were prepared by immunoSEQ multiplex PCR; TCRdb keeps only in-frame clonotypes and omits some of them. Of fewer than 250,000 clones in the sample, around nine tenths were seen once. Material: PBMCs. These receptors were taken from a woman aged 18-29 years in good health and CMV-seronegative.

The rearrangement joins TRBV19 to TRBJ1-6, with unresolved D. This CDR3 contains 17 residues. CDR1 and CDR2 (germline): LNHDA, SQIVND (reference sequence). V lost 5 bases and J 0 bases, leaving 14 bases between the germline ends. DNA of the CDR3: TGTGCCAGTAGTCCTTTTCTCTTGAGCTCCTATAATTCACCCCTCCACTTT. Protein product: CASSPFLLSSYNSPLHF.

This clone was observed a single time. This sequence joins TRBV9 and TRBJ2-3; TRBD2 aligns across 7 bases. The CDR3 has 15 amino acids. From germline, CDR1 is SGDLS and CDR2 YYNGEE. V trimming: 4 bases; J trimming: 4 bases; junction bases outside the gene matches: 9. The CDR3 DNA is TGTGCCAGCAGCCCGGGGGGACTTTCGGCAGATACGCAGTATTTT. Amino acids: CASSPGGLSADTQYF.

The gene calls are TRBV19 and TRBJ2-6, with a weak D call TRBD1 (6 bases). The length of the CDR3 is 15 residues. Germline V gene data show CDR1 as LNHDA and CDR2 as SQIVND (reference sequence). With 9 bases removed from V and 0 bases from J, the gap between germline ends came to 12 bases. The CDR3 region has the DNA TGTGCCAGCCATGACAGGACCTCTGGGGCCAACGTCCTGACTTTC. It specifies CASHDRTSGANVLTF.

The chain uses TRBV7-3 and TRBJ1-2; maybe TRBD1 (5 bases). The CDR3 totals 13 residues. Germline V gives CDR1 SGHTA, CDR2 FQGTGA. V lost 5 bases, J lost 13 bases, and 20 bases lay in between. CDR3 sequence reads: CASSPFGGLAGTF. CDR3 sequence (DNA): TGTGCCAGCAGCCCCTTCGGGGGGTTGGCTGGCACCTTC.

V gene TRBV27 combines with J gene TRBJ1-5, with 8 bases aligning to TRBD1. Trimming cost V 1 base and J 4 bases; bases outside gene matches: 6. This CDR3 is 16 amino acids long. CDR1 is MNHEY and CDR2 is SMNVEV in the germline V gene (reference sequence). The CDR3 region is CASSLLGTGRNQPQHF. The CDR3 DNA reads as TGTGCCAGCAGTTTATTAGGGACAGGCCGTAATCAGCCCCAGCATTTT.

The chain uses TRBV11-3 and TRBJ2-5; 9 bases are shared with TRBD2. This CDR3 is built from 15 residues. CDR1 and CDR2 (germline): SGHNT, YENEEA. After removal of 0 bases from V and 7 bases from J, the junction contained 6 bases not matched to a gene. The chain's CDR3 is CASSLDAGGKGTQYF. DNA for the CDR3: TGTGCCAGCAGCTTAGATGCGGGGGGGAAAGGGACCCAGTACTTC.

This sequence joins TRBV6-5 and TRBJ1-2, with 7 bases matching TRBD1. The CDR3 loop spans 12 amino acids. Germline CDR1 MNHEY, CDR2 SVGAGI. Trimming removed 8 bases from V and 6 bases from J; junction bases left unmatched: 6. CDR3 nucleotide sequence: TGTGCCAGCTCCGGGACAGTTCATGGCTACACCTTC. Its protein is CASSGTVHGYTF.

The CDR3 spells CSVEAGVAYEQYF. CDR3 DNA: TGCAGCGTTGAGGCAGGGGTCGCTTACGAGCAGTACTTC. This rearrangement joins TRBV29-1 to TRBJ2-7, with D perhaps TRBD1 (6 bases). Trimming cost V 3 bases and J 4 bases, with 13 bases left between them. The CDR3 contains 13 residues. Per the germline V gene, CDR1 is SQVTM and CDR2 is ANQGSEA.

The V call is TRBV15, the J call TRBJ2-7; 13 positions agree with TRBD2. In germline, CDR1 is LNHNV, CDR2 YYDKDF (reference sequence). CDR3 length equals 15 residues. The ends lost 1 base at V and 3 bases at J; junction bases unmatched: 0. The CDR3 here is CATSRGTSGSYEQYF. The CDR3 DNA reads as TGTGCCACCAGCAGAGGGACTAGCGGGAGCTACGAGCAGTACTTC.

DNA of the CDR3: TGTGCCAGCAGCGTAGAGGGGAATAGCAATCAGCCCCAGCATTTT. Translated: CASSVEGNSNQPQHF. The V gene is TRBV9, the J gene TRBJ1-5; a possible D gene is TRBD1 (5 bases). The CDR3 contains 15 residues. Trimming took 0 bases from V and 0 from J, leaving 7 bases between them. Germline V lookup: CDR1 SGDLS, CDR2 YYNGEE.

CDR3 loop: CASGRGQGGQPQHF. The CDR3 DNA follows: TGTGCCAGCGGAAGGGGACAGGGTGGTCAGCCCCAGCATTTT. This chain links TRBV2 with TRBJ1-5; the match to TRBD1 covers 9 bases. Per the germline V gene, CDR1 is SNHLY and CDR2 is FYNNEI. The CDR3 consists of 14 residues. V gave up 8 bases and J gave up 6 bases; unmatched junction bases: 8.

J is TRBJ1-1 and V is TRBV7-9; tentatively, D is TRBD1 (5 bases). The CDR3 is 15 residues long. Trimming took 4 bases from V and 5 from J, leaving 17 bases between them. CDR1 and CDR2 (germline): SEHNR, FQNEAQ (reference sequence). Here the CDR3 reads CASSWGTGGSTEAFF. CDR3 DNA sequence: TGTGCCAGCAGCTGGGGGACGGGAGGGTCAACTGAAGCTTTCTTT. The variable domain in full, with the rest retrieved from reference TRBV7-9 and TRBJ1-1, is DTGVSQNPRHKITKRGQNVTFRCDPISEHNRLYWYRQTLGQGPEFLTYFQNEAQLEKSRLLSDRFSAERPKGSFSTLEIQRTEQGDSAMYLCASSWGTGGSTEAFFGQGTRLTVV.

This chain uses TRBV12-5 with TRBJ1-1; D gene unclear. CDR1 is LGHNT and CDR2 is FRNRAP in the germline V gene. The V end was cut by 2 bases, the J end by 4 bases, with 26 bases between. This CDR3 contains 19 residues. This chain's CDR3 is CASGLSDPLRGKASTEAFF. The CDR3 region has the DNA TGTGCTAGTGGTTTGTCTGACCCGCTCCGAGGGAAAGCATCCACTGAAGCTTTCTTT.

The CDR3 reads CASSPRGGTNEKLFF. The CDR3 DNA reads as TGTGCCAGCAGCCCTAGGGGGGGAACTAATGAAAAACTGTTTTTT. The chain uses TRBV7-9 and TRBJ1-4, with TRBD1 as a possible D gene (6 bases). The germline V and J ends were trimmed by 5 bases and 1 base, with 11 bases remaining between them. This CDR3 spans 15 amino acids. Germline CDR1 SEHNR, CDR2 FQNEAQ (reference sequence).

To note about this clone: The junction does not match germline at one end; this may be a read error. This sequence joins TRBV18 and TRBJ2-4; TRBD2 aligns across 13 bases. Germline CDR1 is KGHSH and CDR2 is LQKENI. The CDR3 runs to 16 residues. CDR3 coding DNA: TGTGCCAGCTCACCAACTAGCGGGGGGGCCATAAACATTCAGTACTTC. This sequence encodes CASSPTSGGAINIQYF.

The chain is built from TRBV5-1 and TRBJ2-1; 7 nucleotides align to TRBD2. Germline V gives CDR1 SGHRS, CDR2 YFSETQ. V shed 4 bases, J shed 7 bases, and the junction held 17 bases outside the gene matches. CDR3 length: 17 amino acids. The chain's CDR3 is CASSPAAGETGKNEQFF. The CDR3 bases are TGCGCCAGCAGCCCGGCGGCGGGAGAGACGGGAAAGAATGAGCAGTTCTTC.

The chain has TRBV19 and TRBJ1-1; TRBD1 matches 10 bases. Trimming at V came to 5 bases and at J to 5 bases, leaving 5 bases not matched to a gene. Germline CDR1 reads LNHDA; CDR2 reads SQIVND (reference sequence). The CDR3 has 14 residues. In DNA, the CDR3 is TGTGCCAGTAGTGGGACAGGGGCCAGAACTGAAGCTTTCTTT. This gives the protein CASSGTGARTEAFF.

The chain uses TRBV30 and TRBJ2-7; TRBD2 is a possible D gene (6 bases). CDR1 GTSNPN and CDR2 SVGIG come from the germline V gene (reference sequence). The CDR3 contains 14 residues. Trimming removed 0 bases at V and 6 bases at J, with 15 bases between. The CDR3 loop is CAWSVGGSLAEQYF. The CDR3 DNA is TGTGCCTGGAGTGTCGGAGGGAGTTTGGCCGAGCAGTACTTC. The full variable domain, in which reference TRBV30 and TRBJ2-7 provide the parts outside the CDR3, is SQTIHQWPATLVQPVGSPLSLECTVEGTSNPNLYWYRQAAGRGLQLLFYSVGIGQISSEVPQNLSASRPQDRQFILSSKKLLLSDSGFYLCAWSVGGSLAEQYFGPGTRLTVT.

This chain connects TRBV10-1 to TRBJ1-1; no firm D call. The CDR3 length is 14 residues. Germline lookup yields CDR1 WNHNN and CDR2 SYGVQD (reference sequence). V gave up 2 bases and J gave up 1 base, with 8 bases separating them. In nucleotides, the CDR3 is TGCGCCAGCAGTGAGGTTAAATCGAACACTGAAGCTTTCTTT. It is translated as CASSEVKSNTEAFF.

The CDR3 spells CSGKNRNYNEQFF. DNA of the CDR3: TGCAGCGGGAAGAACAGGAACTACAATGAGCAGTTCTTC. The chain uses TRBV29-1 and TRBJ2-1, with D perhaps matching TRBD1 (5 bases). The CDR3 length is 13 residues. The V and J ends lost 7 bases and 3 bases respectively, with 13 bases between them. Germline V gene sequence: CDR1 SQVTM, CDR2 ANQGSEA.

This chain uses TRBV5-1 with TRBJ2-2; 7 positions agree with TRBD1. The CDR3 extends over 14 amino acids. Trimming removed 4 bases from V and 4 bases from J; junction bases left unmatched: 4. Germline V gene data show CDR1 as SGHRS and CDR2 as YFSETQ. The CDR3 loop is CASSNSGGTGELFF. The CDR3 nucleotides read TGCGCCAGCAGCAACTCAGGGGGCACCGGGGAGCTGTTTTTT.

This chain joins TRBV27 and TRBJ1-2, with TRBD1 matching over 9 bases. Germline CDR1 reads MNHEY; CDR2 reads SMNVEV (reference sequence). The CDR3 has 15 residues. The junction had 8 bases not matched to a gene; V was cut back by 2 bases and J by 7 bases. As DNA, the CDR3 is TGTGCCAGCAGTTTAGCCTACACAGGGGGCTTTGGCTACACCTTC. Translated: CASSLAYTGGFGYTF.

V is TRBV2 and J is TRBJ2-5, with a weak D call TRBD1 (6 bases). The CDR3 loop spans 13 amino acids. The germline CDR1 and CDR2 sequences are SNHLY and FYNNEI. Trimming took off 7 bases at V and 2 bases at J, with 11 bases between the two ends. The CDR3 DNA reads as TGTGCCAGCAACAGGGTTCAGCAAGAGACCCAGTACTTC. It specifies CASNRVQQETQYF.

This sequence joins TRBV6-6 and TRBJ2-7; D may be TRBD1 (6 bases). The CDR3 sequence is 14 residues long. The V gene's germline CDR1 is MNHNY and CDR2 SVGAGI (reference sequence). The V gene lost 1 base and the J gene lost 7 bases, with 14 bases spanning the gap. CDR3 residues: CASSYLDSLGEQYF. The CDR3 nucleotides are TGTGCCAGCAGTTACTTGGACAGCCTCGGGGAGCAGTACTTC.

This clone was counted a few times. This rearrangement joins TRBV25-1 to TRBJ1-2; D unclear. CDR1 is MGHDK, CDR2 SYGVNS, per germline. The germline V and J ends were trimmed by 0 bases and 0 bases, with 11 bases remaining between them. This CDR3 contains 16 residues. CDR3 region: CASSEYDEGANYGYTF. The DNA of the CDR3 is TGTGCCAGCAGTGAATATGATGAGGGAGCTAACTATGGCTACACCTTC.